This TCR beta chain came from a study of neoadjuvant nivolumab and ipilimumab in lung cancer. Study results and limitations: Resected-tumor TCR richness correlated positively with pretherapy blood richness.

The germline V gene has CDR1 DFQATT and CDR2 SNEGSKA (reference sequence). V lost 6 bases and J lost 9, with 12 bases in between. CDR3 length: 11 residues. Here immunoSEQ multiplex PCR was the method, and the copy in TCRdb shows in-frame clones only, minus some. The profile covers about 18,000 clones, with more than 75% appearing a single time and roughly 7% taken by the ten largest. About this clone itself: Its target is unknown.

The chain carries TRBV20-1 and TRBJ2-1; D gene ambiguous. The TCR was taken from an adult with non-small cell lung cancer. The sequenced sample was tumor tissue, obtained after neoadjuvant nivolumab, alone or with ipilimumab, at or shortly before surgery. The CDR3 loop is CSAPGIFEQFF. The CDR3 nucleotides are TGCAGTGCCCCTGGTATATTTGAGCAGTTCTTC.